Below, one T cell receptor (beta chain) is given with its context. This receptor's antigen is unknown. A single base separates this from a much larger clone, so it may be a read error. The germline V gene (reference sequence) sets CDR1 to MNHEY and CDR2 to SMNVEV. The CDR3 has 19 amino acids, counting the end cysteine and phenylalanine. CDR3 DNA is the only sequence kept; it has 57 bases, read in frame from the first base. The sample belongs to a study of glioma-infiltrating T cells (dated by TCRdb to between 2015 and 2016). Background for the entire study: Low-grade gliomas were WHO grade II oligodendrogliomas or astrocytomas, and glioblastomas were WHO grade IV tumors sampled at initial rather than recurrent diagnosis. Before surgery, glioma patients were given dexamethasone for six or fewer days. The sequencing target for blood libraries was roughly 4- to 11-fold coverage of 950,000 to 1,000,000 peripheral T cells. Sequencing of TCR alpha- and beta-chain repertoires was performed on glioma tissue, on non-neoplastic brain tissue, and on matched peripheral blood mononuclear cells. To measure divergence between tissue and blood T-cell populations, each tissue-infiltrating repertoire was compared with the peripheral blood repertoire of the same patient. Three low-grade glioma patients, several primary glioblastoma patients and three non-glioma patients contributing non-neoplastic brain tissue were included in the paired cohort.

The iRepertoire nested amplicon-rescue multiplex PCR (arm-PCR) platform was used to amplify TCR alpha and beta CDR3 regions from RNA. For one-step reverse transcription and amplification, about 95-400 ng of tissue mRNA or PBMC total RNA was used as input. Following bead purification, Illumina adapters were added through a secondary multiplex PCR, and the libraries were then gel-purified between 200 and 400 bp. Demultiplexing relied on internal 6-nucleotide barcodes carried by the libraries. Sequencing of libraries was performed on an Illumina MiSeq with 2x220 or 2x250 nucleotide paired-end reads. Per the source publication's procedure: Paired reads were merged using FLASH 1.2.11 and were aligned to the GRCh37 human genome using BWA-MEM, after which TRA and TRB reads were extracted. For V and J assignment, an IMGT-derived reference of cassette sequences and CDR3 motifs that included pseudogenes was used. Reads were translated in three frames, and productive CDR3s were defined as those with a C...FGXG motif and no stop codons. Clonotypes were defined as unique combinations of V-J cassette pair and CDR3 amino acid sequence. Hamming distance filtering was applied to reads, with thresholds set by the sequence error rate of each sample in mapped regions. TCRdb took the public reads, trimmed them with fastp at Q25, ran MiXCR for clone calling and kept in-frame beta chains. Here each entry gathers all rows of one CDR3 protein and keeps the most common genes and DNA. The authors' filters were not applied to this entry. The sample table holds fewer than 500,000 distinct CDR3 sequences, of which around 38% were seen once. The leading ten clones occupy 9.5% to 15% of the sample.

Immediately after resection, surgical brain or tumor specimens were cryofrozen in liquid nitrogen, with peripheral blood cells collected concurrently. Points the paper makes about the study in general: Group comparisons were based on small numbers of patients: three non-neoplastic, three low-grade glioma and 7 to 9 glioblastoma patients. A signature set of shared blood CDR3 motifs marked patients with low tissue-blood divergence and was depleted in highly divergent patients. VJ-independent divergence between tissue and blood was below expectation in non-neoplastic patients but above expectation in all gliomas, especially low-grade gliomas. Only a very small number of CDR3 sequences turned up in both tissue and blood, a result put down to high CDR3 diversity combined with limited sampling.

Material for sequencing was glioma tissue, nonneoplastic brain tissue, or PBMCs (not recorded which). In this chain, TRBV27 is recombined with TRBJ2-3; TRBD2 aligns with 10 central bases. The receptor's source is a human donor with low-grade glioma or glioblastoma, undergoing nonglioma brain surgery, or in good health (not recorded which). The sequenced DNA: TGTGCCAGCAGTTTAAGGGGTATGAGACTAGCGGGTATCCAAGATACGCAGTGTTTT. Protein translation: CASSLRGMRLAGIQDTQCF.